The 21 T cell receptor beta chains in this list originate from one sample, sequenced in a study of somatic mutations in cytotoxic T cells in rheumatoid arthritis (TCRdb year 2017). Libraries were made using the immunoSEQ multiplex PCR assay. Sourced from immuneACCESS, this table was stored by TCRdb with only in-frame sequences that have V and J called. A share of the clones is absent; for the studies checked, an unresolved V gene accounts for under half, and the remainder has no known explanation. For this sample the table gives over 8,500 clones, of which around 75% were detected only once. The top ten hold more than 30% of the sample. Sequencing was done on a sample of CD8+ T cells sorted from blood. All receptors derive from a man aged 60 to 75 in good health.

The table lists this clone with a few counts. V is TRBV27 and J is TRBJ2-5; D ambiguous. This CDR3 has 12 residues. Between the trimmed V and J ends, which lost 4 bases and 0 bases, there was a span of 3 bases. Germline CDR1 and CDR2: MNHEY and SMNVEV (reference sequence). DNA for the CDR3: TGTGCCAGCAGTTCGTACCAAGAGACCCAGTACTTC. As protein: CASSSYQETQYF.

CDR3 sequence reads: CASSLAPGRGQETQYF. The CDR3 DNA is TGTGCCAGCAGCTTGGCCCCAGGGCGAGGGCAAGAGACCCAGTACTTC. The rearrangement links TRBV5-6 to TRBJ2-5; D tentatively fits TRBD1 or TRBD2 (5 bases each). Germline-derived CDR1 and CDR2 are SGHDT and YYEEEE. Trimming took off 0 bases at V and 2 bases at J, with 14 bases between the two ends. The CDR3 loop spans 16 amino acids.

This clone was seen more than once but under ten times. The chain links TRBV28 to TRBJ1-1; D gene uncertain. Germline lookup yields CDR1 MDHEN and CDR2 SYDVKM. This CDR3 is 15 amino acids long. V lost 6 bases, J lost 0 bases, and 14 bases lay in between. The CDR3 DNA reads TGTGCCAGCAGGATACTTACGGGAGTGAACACTGAAGCTTTCTTT. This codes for CASRILTGVNTEAFF.

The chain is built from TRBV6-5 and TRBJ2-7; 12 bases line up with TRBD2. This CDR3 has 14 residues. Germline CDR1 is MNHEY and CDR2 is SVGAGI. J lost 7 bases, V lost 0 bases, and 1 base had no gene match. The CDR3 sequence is CASSYSTSGGEQYF. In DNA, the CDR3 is TGTGCCAGCAGTTACTCGACTAGCGGGGGTGAGCAGTACTTC.

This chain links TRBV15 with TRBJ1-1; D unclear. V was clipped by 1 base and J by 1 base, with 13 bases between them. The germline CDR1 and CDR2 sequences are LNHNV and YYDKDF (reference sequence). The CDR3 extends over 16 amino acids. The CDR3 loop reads CATSRGRVGRNTEAFF. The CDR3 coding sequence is TGTGCCACCAGCAGAGGACGGGTCGGTCGGAACACTGAAGCTTTCTTT.

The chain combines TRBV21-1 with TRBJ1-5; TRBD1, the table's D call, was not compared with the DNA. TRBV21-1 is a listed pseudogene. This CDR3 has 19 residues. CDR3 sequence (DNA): TGTGCCAGCAGCAAAGAAATCGTGGATAAGGGGGCGACTGGTCAGCCCCAGCATTTT. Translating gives CASSKEIVDKGATGQPQHF.

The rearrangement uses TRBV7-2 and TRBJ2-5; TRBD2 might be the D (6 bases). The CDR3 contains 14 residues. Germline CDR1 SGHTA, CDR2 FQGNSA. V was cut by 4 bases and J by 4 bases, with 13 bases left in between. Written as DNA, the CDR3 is TGTGCCAGCAGCTCCAGGGAGGCCGGAGAGACCCAGTACTTC. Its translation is CASSSREAGETQYF.

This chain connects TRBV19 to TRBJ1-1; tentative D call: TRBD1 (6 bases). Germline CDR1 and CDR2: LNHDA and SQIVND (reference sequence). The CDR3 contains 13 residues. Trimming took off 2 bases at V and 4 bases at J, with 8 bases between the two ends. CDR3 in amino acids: CASSILGATEAFF. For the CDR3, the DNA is TGTGCCAGTAGTATATTGGGGGCCACTGAAGCTTTCTTT.

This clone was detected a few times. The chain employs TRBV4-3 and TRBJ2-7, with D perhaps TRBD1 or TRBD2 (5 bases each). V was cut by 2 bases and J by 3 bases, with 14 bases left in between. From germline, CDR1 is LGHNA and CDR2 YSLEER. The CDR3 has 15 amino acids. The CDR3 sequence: CASSQNLGDLYEQYF. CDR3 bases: TGCGCCAGCAGCCAAAACTTAGGGGACCTCTACGAGCAGTACTTC.

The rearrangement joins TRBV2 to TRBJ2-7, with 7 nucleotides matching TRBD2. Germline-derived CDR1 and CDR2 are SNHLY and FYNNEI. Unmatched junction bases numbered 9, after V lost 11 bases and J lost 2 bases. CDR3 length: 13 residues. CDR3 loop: CAVHGLAAYEQYF. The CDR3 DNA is TGTGCCGTACATGGGCTAGCGGCCTACGAGCAGTACTTC.

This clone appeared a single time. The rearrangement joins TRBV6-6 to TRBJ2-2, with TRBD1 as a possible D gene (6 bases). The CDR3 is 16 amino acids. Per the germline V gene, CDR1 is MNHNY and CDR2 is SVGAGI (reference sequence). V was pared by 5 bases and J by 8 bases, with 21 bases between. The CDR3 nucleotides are TGTGCCAGCAGTGCCTCCCAAGACAGGTCCTCGGGGGAGCTGTTTTTT. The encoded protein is CASSASQDRSSGELFF.

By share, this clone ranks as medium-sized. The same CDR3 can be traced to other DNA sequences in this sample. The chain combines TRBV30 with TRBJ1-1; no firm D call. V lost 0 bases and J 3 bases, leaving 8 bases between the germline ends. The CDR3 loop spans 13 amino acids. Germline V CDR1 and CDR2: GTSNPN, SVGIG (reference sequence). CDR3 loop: CAWSVTGDTEAFF. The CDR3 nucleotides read TGTGCCTGGAGTGTAACGGGCGACACTGAAGCTTTCTTT.

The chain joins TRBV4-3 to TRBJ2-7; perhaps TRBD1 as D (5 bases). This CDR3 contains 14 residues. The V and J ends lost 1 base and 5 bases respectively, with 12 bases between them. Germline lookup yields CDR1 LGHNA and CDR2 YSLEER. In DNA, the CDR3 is TGCGCCAGCAGCCAAGTGGGCAGGGCGGACGAGCAGTACTTC. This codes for CASSQVGRADEQYF.

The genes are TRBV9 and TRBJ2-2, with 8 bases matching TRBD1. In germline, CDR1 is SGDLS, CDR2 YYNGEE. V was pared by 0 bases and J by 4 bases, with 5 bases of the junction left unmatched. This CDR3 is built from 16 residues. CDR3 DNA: TGTGCCAGCAGCGTAGCAGGGGGCGCTGGCACCGGGGAGCTGTTTTTT. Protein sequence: CASSVAGGAGTGELFF.

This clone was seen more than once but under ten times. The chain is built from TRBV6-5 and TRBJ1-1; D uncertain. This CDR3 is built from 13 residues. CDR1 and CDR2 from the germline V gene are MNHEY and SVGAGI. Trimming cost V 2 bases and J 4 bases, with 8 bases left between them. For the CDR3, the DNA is TGTGCCAGCAGTTACGCACGGGGCACTGAAGCTTTCTTT. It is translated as CASSYARGTEAFF.

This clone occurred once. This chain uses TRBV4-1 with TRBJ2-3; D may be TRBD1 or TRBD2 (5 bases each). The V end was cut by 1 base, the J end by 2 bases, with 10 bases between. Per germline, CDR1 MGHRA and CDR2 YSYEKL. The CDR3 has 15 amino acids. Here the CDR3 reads CASSQGGAPTDTQYF. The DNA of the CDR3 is TGCGCCAGCAGCCAAGGAGGGGCCCCCACAGATACGCAGTATTTT.

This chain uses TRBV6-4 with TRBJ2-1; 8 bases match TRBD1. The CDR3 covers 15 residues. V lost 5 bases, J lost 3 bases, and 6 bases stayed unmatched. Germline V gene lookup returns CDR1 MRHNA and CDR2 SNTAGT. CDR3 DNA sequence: TGTGCCAGCAGTCAGACAGGGGCTGACTACAATGAGCAGTTCTTC. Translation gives CASSQTGADYNEQFF.

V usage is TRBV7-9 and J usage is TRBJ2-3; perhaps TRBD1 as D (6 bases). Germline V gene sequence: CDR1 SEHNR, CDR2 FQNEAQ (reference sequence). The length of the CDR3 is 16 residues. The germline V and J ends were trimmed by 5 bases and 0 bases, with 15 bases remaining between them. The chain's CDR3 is CASSEDSWSSTDTQYF. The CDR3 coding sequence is TGTGCCAGCAGCGAGGACAGCTGGTCTAGCACAGATACGCAGTATTTT.

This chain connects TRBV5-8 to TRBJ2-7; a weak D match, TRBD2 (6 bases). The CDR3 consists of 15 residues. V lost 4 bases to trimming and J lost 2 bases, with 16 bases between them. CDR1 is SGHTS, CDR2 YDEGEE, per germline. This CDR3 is CASSLGGTYAYEQYF. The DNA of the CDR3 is TGTGCCAGCAGCCTTGGGGGGACGTACGCCTACGAGCAGTACTTC.

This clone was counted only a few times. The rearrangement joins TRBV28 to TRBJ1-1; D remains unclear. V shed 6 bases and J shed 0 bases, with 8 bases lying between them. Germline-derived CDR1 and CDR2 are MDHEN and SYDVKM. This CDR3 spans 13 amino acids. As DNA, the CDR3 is TGTGCCAGCAGCTTGACCCTGAACACTGAAGCTTTCTTT. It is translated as CASSLTLNTEAFF. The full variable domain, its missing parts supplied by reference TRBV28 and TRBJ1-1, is DVKVTQSSRYLVKRTGEKVFLECVQDMDHENMFWYRQDPGLGLRLIYFSYDVKMKEKGDIPEGYSVSREKKERFSLILESASTNQTSMYLCASSLTLNTEAFFGQGTRLTVV.

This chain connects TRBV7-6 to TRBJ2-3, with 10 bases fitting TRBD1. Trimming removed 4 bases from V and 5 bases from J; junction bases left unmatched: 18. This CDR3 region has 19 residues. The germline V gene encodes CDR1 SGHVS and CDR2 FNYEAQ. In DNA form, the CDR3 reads TGTGCCAGCAGCTCCCCATCAGGATCGGGACAGGGGTCTTTAGATACGCAGTATTTT. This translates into CASSSPSGSGQGSLDTQYF.